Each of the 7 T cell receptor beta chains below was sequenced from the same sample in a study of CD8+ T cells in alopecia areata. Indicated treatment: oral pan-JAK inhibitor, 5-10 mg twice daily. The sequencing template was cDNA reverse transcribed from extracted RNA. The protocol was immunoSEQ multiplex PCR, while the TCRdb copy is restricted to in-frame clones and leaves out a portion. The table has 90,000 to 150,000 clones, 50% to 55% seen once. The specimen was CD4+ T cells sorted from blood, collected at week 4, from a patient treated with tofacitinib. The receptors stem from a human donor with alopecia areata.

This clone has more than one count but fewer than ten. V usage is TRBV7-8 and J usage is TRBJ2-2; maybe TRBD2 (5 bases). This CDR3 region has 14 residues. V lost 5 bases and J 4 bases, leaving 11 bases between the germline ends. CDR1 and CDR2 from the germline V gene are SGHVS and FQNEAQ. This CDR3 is CASSLLVSTGELFF. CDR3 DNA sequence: TGTGCCAGCAGCCTACTAGTGTCCACCGGGGAGCTGTTTTTT.

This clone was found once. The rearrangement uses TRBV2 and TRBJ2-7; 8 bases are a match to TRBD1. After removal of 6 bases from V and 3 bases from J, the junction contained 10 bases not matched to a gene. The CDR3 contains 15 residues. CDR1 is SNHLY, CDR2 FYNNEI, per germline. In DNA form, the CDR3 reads TGTGCCAGCAGCCCCCGGGGGACAGGAGTCTACGAGCAGTACTTC. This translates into CASSPRGTGVYEQYF. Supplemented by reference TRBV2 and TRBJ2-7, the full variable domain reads EPEVTQTPSHQVTQMGQEVILRCVPISNHLYFYWYRQILGQKVEFLVSFYNNEISEKSEIFDDQFSVERPDGSNFTLKIRSTKLEDSAMYFCASSPRGTGVYEQYFGPGTRLTVT.

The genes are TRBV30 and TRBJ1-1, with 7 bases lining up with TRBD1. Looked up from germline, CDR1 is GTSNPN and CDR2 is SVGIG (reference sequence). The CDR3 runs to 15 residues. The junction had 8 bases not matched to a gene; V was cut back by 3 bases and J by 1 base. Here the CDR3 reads CAWRGDRAPNTEAFF. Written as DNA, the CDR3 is TGTGCCTGGAGGGGCGACAGGGCTCCGAACACTGAAGCTTTCTTT.

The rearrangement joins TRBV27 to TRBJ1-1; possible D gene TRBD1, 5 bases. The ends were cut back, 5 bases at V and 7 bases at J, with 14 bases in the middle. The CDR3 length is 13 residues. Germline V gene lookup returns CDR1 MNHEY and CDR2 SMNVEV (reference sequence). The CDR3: CASSKGTEREAFF. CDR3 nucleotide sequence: TGTGCCAGCAGTAAAGGGACGGAACGTGAAGCTTTCTTT.

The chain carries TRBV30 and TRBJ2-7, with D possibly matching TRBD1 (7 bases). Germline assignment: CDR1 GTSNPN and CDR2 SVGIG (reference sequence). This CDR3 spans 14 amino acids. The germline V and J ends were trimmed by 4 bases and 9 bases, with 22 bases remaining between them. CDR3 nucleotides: TGTGCCTGGAACAAGGCGGGACAGATCCCCGGGCAGTACTTC. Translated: CAWNKAGQIPGQYF.

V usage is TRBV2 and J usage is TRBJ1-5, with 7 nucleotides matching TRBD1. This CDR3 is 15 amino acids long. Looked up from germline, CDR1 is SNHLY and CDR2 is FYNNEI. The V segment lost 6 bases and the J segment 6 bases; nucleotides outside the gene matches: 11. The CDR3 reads CASRENSQGTQPQHF. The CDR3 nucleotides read TGTGCCAGCAGGGAAAACTCACAGGGGACTCAGCCCCAGCATTTT.

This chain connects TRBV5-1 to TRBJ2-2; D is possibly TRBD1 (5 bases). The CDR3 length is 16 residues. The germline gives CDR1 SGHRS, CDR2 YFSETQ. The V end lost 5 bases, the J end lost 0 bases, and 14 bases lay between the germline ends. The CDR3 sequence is CASSVTAPANTGELFF. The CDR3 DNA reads TGCGCCAGCAGTGTGACAGCACCAGCGAACACCGGGGAGCTGTTTTTT.